These T cell receptor beta chains were read from a single sample in a study of blood T cell repertoires in COVID-19. Sequenced by immunoSEQ multiplex PCR; TCRdb stores in-frame clones only, minus some. The sample carries more than 250,000 clones, approximately 86% recorded once. Sequencing was done on a sample of PBMCs or T cells enriched from blood (not recorded which). The receptors here all came from a woman aged 18-30 years who had recovered from COVID-19. Both conserved end residues are part of each CDR3. D genes are given only for firm matches. For some rows the clone size is stated as once, few or many, or as a class when expanded; others skip it.

size	D	V	J	CDR3	DNA
-	-	TRBV7-8	TRBJ1-1	CASSPSLSGGLWLAFF	TGTGCCAGCAGCCCATCTCTCTCGGGCGGGCTGTGGTTAGCTTTCTTT
-	TRBD1	TRBV5-5	TRBJ1-2	CASRRPGTGGYSYTF	TGTGCCAGCAGGCGCCCCGGGACAGGGGGCTATAGCTACACCTTC
-	-	TRBV2	TRBJ1-2	CASSESFIGRGEGYTF	TGTGCCAGCAGTGAATCATTTATCGGCAGGGGAGAAGGCTACACCTTC
-	TRBD2	TRBV6-1	TRBJ2-7	CASSEGVTGGYEQYF	TGTGCCAGCAGTGAAGGGGTAACGGGGGGCTACGAGCAGTACTTC
-	TRBD1	TRBV10-2	TRBJ1-1	CASSPGQEPPEAFF	TGCGCCAGCAGTCCGGGACAGGAGCCTCCTGAAGCTTTCTTT
-	TRBD1	TRBV30	TRBJ1-5	CAWSGTGELEPQHF	TGTGCCTGGAGTGGGACAGGGGAATTAGAGCCCCAGCATTTT
-	-	TRBV4-3	TRBJ2-7	CASSQSGDGSYEQYF	TGCGCCAGCAGCCAATCGGGGGACGGATCCTACGAGCAGTACTTC
-	-	TRBV9	TRBJ1-1	CASSVGQGSMNTEAFF	TGTGCCAGCAGCGTAGGGCAGGGATCGATGAACACTGAAGCTTTCTTT
-	TRBD2	TRBV2	TRBJ2-1	CASSLHPRTSGAGDEQFF	TGTGCCAGCAGTTTACACCCCCGGACTAGCGGGGCCGGGGATGAGCAGTTCTTC
once	-	TRBV7-8	TRBJ1-6	CASSLGGFNSPLHF	TGTGCCAGCAGCTTAGGAGGGTTTAATTCACCCCTCCACTTT
once	-	TRBV19	TRBJ2-1	CASSVARIHEQFF	TGTGCCAGTAGTGTAGCTAGGATACATGAGCAGTTCTTC
-	-	TRBV3-1/TRBV3-2	TRBJ1-6	CASSQGHNNSPLHF	TGTGCCAGCAGCCAAGGACACAATAATTCACCCCTCCACTTT
-	-	TRBV3-1/TRBV3-2	TRBJ1-2	CASSQDHQDGYTF	TGTGCCAGCAGCCAAGATCACCAGGATGGCTACACCTTC
-	TRBD1	TRBV27	TRBJ1-6	CASSQTGNGYNSPLHF	TGTGCCAGCAGCCAGACAGGGAACGGCTATAATTCACCCCTCCACTTT
-	-	TRBV3-1/TRBV3-2	TRBJ2-7	CASSRQYRSGTGLYEQYF	TGTGCCAGCAGCCGCCAGTATCGATCCGGGACTGGACTCTACGAGCAGTACTTC